These T cell receptor beta chains were read from a single sample in a study of OX40 agonist ivuxolimab in advanced cancers. Here immunoSEQ multiplex PCR was the method, and the copy in TCRdb shows in-frame clones only, minus some. This table has around 62,000 clones, about nine tenths appearing once. The sample in question was CD4+ or CD8+ T cells sorted from blood, obtained in a trial of the OX40 agonist ivuxolimab. All receptors come from an adult with an advanced solid tumor such as melanoma, head and neck, liver or kidney cancer. Each CDR3 is given with its conserved first and last residue. Fields, in order: J gene, clone size, V gene, D gene, CDR3 protein, CDR3 DNA. A D gene is named only where the DNA matches it firmly. Clone sizes are given selectively: once, few, many, or a class where the clone is expanded.

j_call: TRBJ1-6; clone_size: NA; v_call: TRBV6-1; d_call: TRBD1; cdr3_aa: CASTSGTGNSPLHF; cdr3_nt: TGTGCCAGCACGTCCGGGACAGGCAATTCACCCCTCCACTTT
j_call: TRBJ2-5; clone_size: NA; v_call: TRBV7-3; d_call: NA; cdr3_aa: CASSLGLAEAEETQYF; cdr3_nt: TGTGCCAGCAGCTTAGGTCTAGCAGAAGCTGAAGAGACCCAGTACTTC
j_call: TRBJ2-6; clone_size: NA; v_call: TRBV18; d_call: NA; cdr3_aa: CASSPSGLYGANVLTF; cdr3_nt: TGTGCCAGCTCACCTTCCGGACTGTACGGGGCCAACGTCCTGACTTTC
j_call: TRBJ2-7; clone_size: NA; v_call: TRBV27; d_call: NA; cdr3_aa: CASSLFPGAVYEQYF; cdr3_nt: TGTGCCAGCAGTTTATTCCCAGGGGCGGTCTACGAGCAGTACTTC
j_call: TRBJ2-7; clone_size: few; v_call: TRBV28; d_call: TRBD1; cdr3_aa: CASSIPGQGSYEQYF; cdr3_nt: TGTGCCAGCAGTATCCCGGGACAGGGCTCCTACGAGCAGTACTTC
j_call: TRBJ2-5; clone_size: NA; v_call: TRBV5-1; d_call: TRBD1; cdr3_aa: CASWGTGVGETQYF; cdr3_nt: TGCGCCAGCTGGGGGACAGGGGTTGGAGAGACCCAGTACTTC
j_call: TRBJ1-2; clone_size: NA; v_call: TRBV15; d_call: NA; cdr3_aa: CATSVDDFYGYTF; cdr3_nt: TGTGCCACCAGCGTTGACGACTTCTATGGCTACACCTTC
j_call: TRBJ1-2; clone_size: NA; v_call: TRBV9; d_call: TRBD1; cdr3_aa: CASSGPDRGYGYTF; cdr3_nt: TGTGCCAGCAGCGGACCGGACAGGGGTTATGGCTACACCTTC
j_call: TRBJ1-5; clone_size: NA; v_call: TRBV28; d_call: TRBD1; cdr3_aa: CASSSPDRVWSNQPQHF; cdr3_nt: TGTGCCAGCAGTTCCCCGGACAGGGTATGGTCAAATCAGCCCCAGCATTTT
j_call: TRBJ2-3; clone_size: NA; v_call: TRBV7-2; d_call: TRBD2; cdr3_aa: CASSLGLAADTQYF; cdr3_nt: TGTGCCAGCAGCTTAGGACTAGCCGCAGATACGCAGTATTTT
j_call: TRBJ2-4; clone_size: NA; v_call: TRBV6-1; d_call: NA; cdr3_aa: CASSDRGTGIQYF; cdr3_nt: TGTGCCAGCAGTGATAGGGGGACTGGCATTCAGTACTTC
j_call: TRBJ2-7; clone_size: NA; v_call: TRBV7-2; d_call: TRBD2; cdr3_aa: CASSSGLAGTYEQYF; cdr3_nt: TGTGCCAGCAGCTCCGGACTAGCGGGAACCTACGAGCAGTACTTC
j_call: TRBJ2-7; clone_size: NA; v_call: TRBV7-9; d_call: NA; cdr3_aa: CASSLEGLGYEQYF; cdr3_nt: TGTGCCAGCAGCTTAGAGGGCCTGGGCTACGAGCAGTACTTC
j_call: TRBJ1-4; clone_size: NA; v_call: TRBV9; d_call: NA; cdr3_aa: CASSAYRDSTTNEKLFF; cdr3_nt: TGTGCCAGCAGCGCCTACCGGGACTCAACAACTAATGAAAAACTGTTTTTT
j_call: TRBJ1-5; clone_size: NA; v_call: TRBV5-1; d_call: TRBD1; cdr3_aa: CASSSGQGFGQPQHF; cdr3_nt: TGCGCCAGCAGCTCAGGACAGGGTTTTGGTCAGCCCCAGCATTTT
j_call: TRBJ2-5; clone_size: few; v_call: TRBV5-1; d_call: NA; cdr3_aa: CASSLGIQGQETQYF; cdr3_nt: TGCGCCAGCAGCTTAGGGATCCAAGGGCAAGAGACCCAGTACTTC
j_call: TRBJ2-1; clone_size: NA; v_call: TRBV10-1; d_call: NA; cdr3_aa: CASSAQYNEQFF; cdr3_nt: TGCGCCAGCAGTGCCCAGTACAATGAGCAGTTCTTC
j_call: TRBJ1-1; clone_size: NA; v_call: TRBV7-8; d_call: NA; cdr3_aa: CASRSRKNTEAFF; cdr3_nt: TGTGCCAGCAGGTCTAGGAAGAACACTGAAGCTTTCTTT
j_call: TRBJ2-1; clone_size: NA; v_call: TRBV5-1; d_call: TRBD2; cdr3_aa: CASSLVAGGPGNEQFF; cdr3_nt: TGCGCCAGCAGCTTGGTGGCGGGAGGGCCAGGGAATGAGCAGTTCTTC
j_call: TRBJ1-5; clone_size: NA; v_call: TRBV28; d_call: NA; cdr3_aa: CASSSLQQGGQPQHF; cdr3_nt: TGTGCCAGCAGTTCCCTCCAGCAAGGCGGACAGCCCCAGCATTTT
j_call: TRBJ1-2; clone_size: NA; v_call: TRBV28; d_call: NA; cdr3_aa: CASSSHGAFGYGYTF; cdr3_nt: TGTGCCAGCAGTTCCCACGGGGCCTTTGGGTATGGCTACACCTTC
j_call: TRBJ1-1; clone_size: NA; v_call: TRBV7-2; d_call: NA; cdr3_aa: CASSLGQMNTEAFF; cdr3_nt: TGTGCCAGCAGCTTAGGACAGATGAACACTGAAGCTTTCTTT
j_call: TRBJ2-3; clone_size: NA; v_call: TRBV7-7; d_call: TRBD2; cdr3_aa: CASSPGTSGTDTQYF; cdr3_nt: TGTGCCAGCAGCCCGGGGACTAGCGGGACAGATACGCAGTATTTT
j_call: TRBJ2-7; clone_size: NA; v_call: TRBV15; d_call: NA; cdr3_aa: CATSRGGRSSYEQYF; cdr3_nt: TGTGCCACCAGCAGGGGCGGCAGGAGCTCCTACGAGCAGTACTTC
j_call: TRBJ2-3; clone_size: NA; v_call: TRBV10-3; d_call: TRBD2; cdr3_aa: CASSLAGGTTALETQYF; cdr3_nt: TGTGCCTCATCACTAGCGGGAGGGACGACTGCTCTAGAAACGCAGTATTTT
j_call: TRBJ2-7; clone_size: NA; v_call: TRBV19; d_call: TRBD1; cdr3_aa: CASSGQGRLPYEQYF; cdr3_nt: TGTGCCAGTAGTGGACAGGGGCGCCTTCCCTACGAGCAGTACTTC
j_call: TRBJ2-7; clone_size: NA; v_call: TRBV14; d_call: NA; cdr3_aa: CASSQMLGYEQYF; cdr3_nt: TGTGCCAGCAGCCAAATGCTAGGCTACGAGCAGTACTTC
j_call: TRBJ2-7; clone_size: NA; v_call: TRBV30; d_call: NA; cdr3_aa: CAWSWVGIGYEQYF; cdr3_nt: TGTGCCTGGAGTTGGGTAGGGATAGGATACGAGCAGTACTTC
j_call: TRBJ1-1; clone_size: medium-sized; v_call: TRBV20-1; d_call: NA; cdr3_aa: CSARVNTEAFF; cdr3_nt: TGCAGTGCTAGGGTGAACACTGAAGCTTTCTTT
j_call: TRBJ2-7; clone_size: NA; v_call: TRBV28; d_call: NA; cdr3_aa: CASSTLAMGEQYF; cdr3_nt: TGTGCCAGCAGCACTCTAGCGATGGGGGAGCAGTACTTC
j_call: TRBJ2-7; clone_size: NA; v_call: TRBV7-2; d_call: TRBD2; cdr3_aa: CASSPRASGSYEQYF; cdr3_nt: TGTGCCAGCAGCCCCCGGGCTAGCGGGAGCTACGAGCAGTACTTC
j_call: TRBJ2-3; clone_size: few; v_call: TRBV5-6; d_call: NA; cdr3_aa: CASSLAGGPTDTQYF; cdr3_nt: TGTGCCAGCAGCTTGGCCGGGGGTCCCACAGATACGCAGTATTTT
j_call: TRBJ2-7; clone_size: few; v_call: TRBV18; d_call: TRBD1; cdr3_aa: CASSPPRDRGSEQYF; cdr3_nt: TGTGCCAGCTCACCACCGAGGGACAGGGGCAGCGAGCAGTACTTC